This passage covers 8 T cell receptor beta chains from one sample sequenced in a study of blood T cell repertoires in COVID-19. This table comes from immunoSEQ multiplex PCR, and its TCRdb copy is limited to in-frame clones, with some not included. This table has some 75,000 clones, 75% to 90% appearing once. The sample consisted of peripheral blood. These receptors all come from a man aged 55 to 70 with acute or convalescent COVID-19.

The chain couples TRBV5-6 to TRBJ1-2; no definite D call. The CDR3 length is 13 residues. Deletions cut 1 base from V and 2 bases from J, with 6 bases between. Germline lookup yields CDR1 SGHDT and CDR2 YYEEEE. Written as DNA, the CDR3 is TGTGCCAGCAGCTTGACAGAGAACTATGGCTACACCTTC. Residues: CASSLTENYGYTF.

V and J are TRBV29-1 and TRBJ1-1; the D is unclear. The CDR3 has 12 residues. V was pared by 1 base and J by 5 bases, with 8 bases between. Germline V gene sequence: CDR1 SQVTM, CDR2 ANQGSEA. CDR3 in DNA: TGCAGCGTTGAAGTGGGGAGAACTGAAGCTTTCTTT. Its protein product is CSVEVGRTEAFF.

The chain uses TRBV5-1 and TRBJ1-1; D gene unclear. Trimming removed 0 bases at V and 5 bases at J, with 5 bases between. The CDR3 contains 12 residues. Germline V gene sequence: CDR1 SGHRS, CDR2 YFSETQ. The CDR3 sequence is CASSLVRTEAFF. The DNA of the CDR3 is TGCGCCAGCAGCTTGGTGAGGACTGAAGCTTTCTTT.

The chain carries TRBV18 and TRBJ2-7; 11 bases map to TRBD1. V trimming: 6 bases; J trimming: 1 base; junction bases outside the gene matches: 8. Germline V gene data show CDR1 as KGHSH and CDR2 as LQKENI. The CDR3 has 16 amino acids. The DNA of the CDR3 is TGTGCCAGCTCTCAATCCGGGACAGGGGGTTCCTACGAGCAGTACTTC. This codes for CASSQSGTGGSYEQYF.

The V gene is TRBV7-4, the J gene TRBJ2-3; D gene uncertain. V was trimmed by 6 bases and J by 0 bases, leaving 13 bases between them. CDR1 is SGHVT, CDR2 SQSDAQ, per germline. The CDR3 has 15 residues. The chain's CDR3 is CASRGRPTSTDTQYF. In DNA, the CDR3 is TGTGCCAGCAGGGGCCGACCAACTAGCACAGATACGCAGTATTTT.

The chain has TRBV3-1 (or the pseudogene TRBV3-2) and TRBJ1-2; 8 nucleotides line up with TRBD1. Germline V gene data show CDR1 as LGHDT and CDR2 as YNNKEL (reference sequence). V lost 4 bases, J lost 7 bases, and 5 bases stayed unmatched. The length of the CDR3 is 13 residues. The CDR3 sequence is CASSPSDRVGYTF. The CDR3 DNA reads as TGTGCCAGCAGCCCCTCGGACAGGGTTGGCTACACCTTC.

This chain joins TRBV5-4 and TRBJ1-6, with TRBD1 matching over 7 bases. This CDR3 comprises 14 residues. Trimming took 0 bases from V and 10 from J; bases not matched to a gene: 4. CDR1 and CDR2 (germline): SGHNT, YYREEE (reference sequence). The CDR3: CASSLETGSSPLHF. DNA for the CDR3: TGTGCCAGCAGCTTGGAGACAGGGTCCTCACCCCTCCACTTT.

The chain links TRBV6-5 to TRBJ2-4, with D possibly being TRBD1 (6 bases). Trimming left V 7 bases short and J 0 bases short, with 10 bases between. Germline loops: CDR1 MNHEY, CDR2 SVGAGI. The CDR3 has 14 amino acids. The CDR3 reads CASIHRVAKNIQYF. CDR3 in DNA: TGTGCCAGCATTCACAGGGTAGCCAAAAACATTCAGTACTTC.